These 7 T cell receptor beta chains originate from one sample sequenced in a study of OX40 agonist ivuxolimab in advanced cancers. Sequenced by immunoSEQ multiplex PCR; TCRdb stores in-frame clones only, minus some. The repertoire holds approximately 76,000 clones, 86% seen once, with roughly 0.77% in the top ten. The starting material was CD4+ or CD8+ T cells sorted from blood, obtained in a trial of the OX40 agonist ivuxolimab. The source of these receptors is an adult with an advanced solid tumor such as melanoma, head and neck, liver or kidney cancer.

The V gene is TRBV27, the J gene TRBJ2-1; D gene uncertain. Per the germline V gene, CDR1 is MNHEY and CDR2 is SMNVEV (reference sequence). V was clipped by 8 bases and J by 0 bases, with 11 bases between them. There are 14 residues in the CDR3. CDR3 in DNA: TGTGCCAGCGGACGGCCGAGCTCCTACAATGAGCAGTTCTTC. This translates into CASGRPSSYNEQFF.

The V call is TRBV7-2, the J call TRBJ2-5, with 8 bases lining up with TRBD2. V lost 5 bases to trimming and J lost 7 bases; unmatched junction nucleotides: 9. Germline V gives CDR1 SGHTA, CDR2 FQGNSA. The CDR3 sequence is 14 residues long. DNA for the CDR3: TGTGCCAGCAGCCTCCGGTTTGCGGGAGGGACCCAGTACTTC. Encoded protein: CASSLRFAGGTQYF.

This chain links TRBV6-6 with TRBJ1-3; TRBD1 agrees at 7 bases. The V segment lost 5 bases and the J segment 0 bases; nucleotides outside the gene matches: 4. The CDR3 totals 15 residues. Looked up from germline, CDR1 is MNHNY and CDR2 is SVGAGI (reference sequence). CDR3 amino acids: CASSTGTVSGNTIYF. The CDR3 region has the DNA TGTGCCAGCAGTACCGGGACAGTCTCTGGAAACACCATATATTTT.

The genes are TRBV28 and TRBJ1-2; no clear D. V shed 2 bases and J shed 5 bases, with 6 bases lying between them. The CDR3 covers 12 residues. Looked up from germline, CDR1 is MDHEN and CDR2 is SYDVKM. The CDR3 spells CASSLNRYGYTF. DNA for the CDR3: TGTGCCAGCAGTTTAAACAGATATGGCTACACCTTC.

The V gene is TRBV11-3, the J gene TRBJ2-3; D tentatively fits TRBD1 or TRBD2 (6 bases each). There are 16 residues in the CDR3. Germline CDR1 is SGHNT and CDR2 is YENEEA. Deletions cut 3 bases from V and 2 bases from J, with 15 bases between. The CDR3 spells CASSFGSGGSTDTQYF. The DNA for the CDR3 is TGTGCCAGCAGCTTTGGGTCCGGGGGCTCCACAGATACGCAGTATTTT.

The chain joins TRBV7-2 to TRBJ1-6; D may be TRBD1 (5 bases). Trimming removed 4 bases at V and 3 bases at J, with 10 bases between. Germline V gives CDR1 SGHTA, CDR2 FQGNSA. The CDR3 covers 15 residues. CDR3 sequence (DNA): TGTGCCAGCAGCTGGGCGGGGGGCTATAATTCACCCCTCCACTTT. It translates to CASSWAGGYNSPLHF. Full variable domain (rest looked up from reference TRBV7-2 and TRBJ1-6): GAGVSQSPSNKVTEKGKDVELRCDPISGHTALYWYRQSLGQGLEFLIYFQGNSAPDKSGLPSDRFSAERTGGSVSTLTIQRTQQEDSAVYLCASSWAGGYNSPLHFGNGTRLTVT.

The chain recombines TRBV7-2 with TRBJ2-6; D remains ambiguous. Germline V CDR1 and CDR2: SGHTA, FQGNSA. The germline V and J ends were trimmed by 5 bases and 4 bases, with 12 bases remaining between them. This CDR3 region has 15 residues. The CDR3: CASSLRWSGANVLTF. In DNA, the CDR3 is TGTGCCAGCAGCCTAAGGTGGTCCGGGGCCAACGTCCTGACTTTC. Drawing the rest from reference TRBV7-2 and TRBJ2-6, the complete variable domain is GAGVSQSPSNKVTEKGKDVELRCDPISGHTALYWYRQSLGQGLEFLIYFQGNSAPDKSGLPSDRFSAERTGGSVSTLTIQRTQQEDSAVYLCASSLRWSGANVLTFGAGSRLTVL.